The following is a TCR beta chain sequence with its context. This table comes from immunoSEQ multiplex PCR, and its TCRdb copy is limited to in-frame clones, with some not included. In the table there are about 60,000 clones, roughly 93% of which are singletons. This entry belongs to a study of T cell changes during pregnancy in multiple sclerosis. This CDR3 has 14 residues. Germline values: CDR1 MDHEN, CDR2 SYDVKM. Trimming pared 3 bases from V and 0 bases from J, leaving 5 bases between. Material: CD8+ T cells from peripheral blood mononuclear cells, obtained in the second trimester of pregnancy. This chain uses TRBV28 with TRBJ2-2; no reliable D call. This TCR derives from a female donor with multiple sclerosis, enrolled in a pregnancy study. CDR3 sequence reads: CASSLRSNTGELFF. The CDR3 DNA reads TGTGCCAGCAGTTTGAGATCGAACACCGGGGAGCTGTTTTTT.